This T cell receptor (beta chain) came from a study of cytomegalovirus exposure and HLA in healthy donors. It was with 60 Vbeta and 13 Jbeta primers that the PCR ran. This table comes from immunoSEQ multiplex PCR, and its TCRdb copy is limited to in-frame clones, with some not included. The sample lists approximately 280,000 clones; roughly 90% were seen once. This TCR came from a woman under 30 in good health and CMV-seronegative. Sequenced input: PBMCs.

CDR3 protein: CASSNSENTEAFF. The CDR3 DNA sequence: TGTGCCAGCAGCAACAGTGAGAACACTGAAGCTTTCTTT. The chain has TRBV6-1 and TRBJ1-1, with D uncertain. The CDR3 loop spans 13 amino acids. Germline-derived CDR1 and CDR2 are MNHNS and SASEGT. The V and J ends lost 6 bases and 1 base respectively, with 9 bases between them.